These 12 T cell receptor beta chains were all obtained from the same sample, sequenced in a study of blood T cell repertoires in COVID-19. Measured with immunoSEQ multiplex PCR; TCRdb has only the in-frame clones, and not every one. Of 250,000 to 300,000 clones listed, less than 85% were seen once; the top ten hold 3.5% to 5.5%. The sequenced sample consisted of peripheral blood. The receptors derive from a man in his fifties or sixties who had recovered from COVID-19.

This clone was counted a single time. The chain has TRBV7-7 and TRBJ2-1, with 9 bases identical to TRBD2. Trimming removed 3 bases from V and 3 bases from J; junction bases left unmatched: 3. The germline gives CDR1 SSHAT, CDR2 FNYEAQ (reference sequence). The CDR3 consists of 15 residues. As DNA, the CDR3 is TGTGCCAGCAGCTTTTTACTAGCGGGCTACAATGAGCAGTTCTTC. It codes for CASSFLLAGYNEQFF. The variable domain in full, with the rest retrieved from reference TRBV7-7 and TRBJ2-1, is GAGVSQSPRYKVTKRGQDVTLRCDPISSHATLYWYQQALGQGPEFLTYFNYEAQPDKSGLPSDRFSAERPEGSISTLTIQRTEQRDSAMYRCASSFLLAGYNEQFFGPGTRLTVL.

V gene TRBV20-1 combines with J gene TRBJ2-1; 8 bases are a match to TRBD2. The V and J ends lost 3 bases and 4 bases, in that order; junction bases with no gene match: 11. Germline values: CDR1 DFQATT, CDR2 SNEGSKA (reference sequence). CDR3 length: 16 residues. CDR3 sequence: CSASVGGAAFYNEQFF. In DNA, the CDR3 is TGCAGTGCTAGTGTCGGGGGGGCGGCTTTTTACAATGAGCAGTTCTTC.

J is TRBJ1-1 and V is TRBV7-8; 11 nucleotides line up with TRBD1. There are 15 residues in the CDR3. The germline V gene has CDR1 SGHVS and CDR2 FQNEAQ. J gave up 4 bases and V 1 base, and 2 bases lay outside the gene matches. The CDR3 bases are TGTGCCAGCAGCTTAGGGGACAGGGGGTCCACTGAAGCTTTCTTT. Its translation is CASSLGDRGSTEAFF.

This clone turned up a few times. In DNA form, the CDR3 reads TGCAGCGTTGGTAGGACGGGGGGTACTGAAGCTTTCTTT. Protein product: CSVGRTGGTEAFF. This sequence joins TRBV29-1 and TRBJ1-1; a weak D match, TRBD1 (5 bases). Germline V gene lookup returns CDR1 SQVTM and CDR2 ANQGSEA. The CDR3 loop spans 13 amino acids. V was cut by 4 bases and J by 5 bases, with 14 bases left in between.

V is TRBV28 and J is TRBJ2-5; D remains unclear. Per germline, CDR1 MDHEN and CDR2 SYDVKM. This CDR3 is built from 14 residues. Trimming left V 5 bases short and J 5 bases short, with 15 bases between. The CDR3 coding sequence is TGTGCCAGCAGTCCGACGGGTTTGATGGAGACCCAGTACTTC. Translated, it gives CASSPTGLMETQYF. Complete variable domain (other parts from reference TRBV28 and TRBJ2-5): DVKVTQSSRYLVKRTGEKVFLECVQDMDHENMFWYRQDPGLGLRLIYFSYDVKMKEKGDIPEGYSVSREKKERFSLILESASTNQTSMYLCASSPTGLMETQYFGPGTRLLVL.

V gene TRBV27 combines with J gene TRBJ1-2, with D unclear. The V and J ends lost 11 bases and 2 bases respectively, with 9 bases between them. The germline CDR1 and CDR2 sequences are MNHEY and SMNVEV (reference sequence). This CDR3 has 11 amino acids. CDR3 DNA sequence: TGTGCCGCCAGGTCCAACTATGGCTACACCTTC. Translated, it gives CAARSNYGYTF.

The V call is TRBV2, the J call TRBJ1-1; D may be TRBD1 (6 bases). The CDR3 length is 14 residues. Germline V gives CDR1 SNHLY, CDR2 FYNNEI. V lost 6 bases and J 4 bases, leaving 15 bases between the germline ends. The CDR3 reads CASSRDNPGTEAFF. The CDR3 nucleotides are TGTGCCAGCAGCCGGGACAACCCGGGCACTGAAGCTTTCTTT.

The rearrangement uses TRBV19 and TRBJ1-2; D may be TRBD1 (5 bases). Between the trimmed V and J ends, which lost 10 bases and 8 bases, there was a span of 11 bases. CDR3 length equals 10 residues. The germline V gene has CDR1 LNHDA and CDR2 SQIVND (reference sequence). The CDR3 sequence: CATRAGGYTF. CDR3 DNA: TGTGCCACCAGGGCGGGAGGCTACACCTTC.

The sample holds one count of this clone. The V gene is TRBV7-8, the J gene TRBJ2-5; TRBD2 agrees at 9 bases. The CDR3 contains 17 residues. V shed 2 bases and J 1 base; nucleotides not matched to a gene: 8. The germline V gene encodes CDR1 SGHVS and CDR2 FQNEAQ. As DNA, the CDR3 is TGTGCCAGCAGCTTACGCTCAGTAGCGGGGGCCCAAGAGACCCAGTACTTC. Translation: CASSLRSVAGAQETQYF.

J is TRBJ2-5 and V is TRBV6-2 or TRBV6-3; tentatively, D is TRBD1 (6 bases). CDR3 size: 16 residues. The V gene's germline CDR1 is MNHEY and CDR2 SVGEGT. Trimming took 5 bases from V and 0 from J, leaving 16 bases between them. The DNA of the CDR3 is TGTGCCAGCAGTAAGACGATCTGGGGGCACCAAGAGACCCAGTACTTC. Translated: CASSKTIWGHQETQYF.

This sequence joins TRBV2 and TRBJ2-1, with no clear D. Trimming took 7 bases from V and 8 from J, leaving 9 bases between them. Germline lookup yields CDR1 SNHLY and CDR2 FYNNEI. The CDR3 consists of 11 residues. CDR3 region: CASTAKYEQFF. CDR3 nucleotide sequence: TGTGCCAGCACCGCTAAGTATGAGCAGTTCTTC.

J is TRBJ1-2 and V is TRBV27; D possibly corresponds to TRBD1 (5 bases). The V gene lost 5 bases and the J gene lost 14 bases, with 27 bases spanning the gap. Germline V gives CDR1 MNHEY, CDR2 SMNVEV (reference sequence). This CDR3 spans 15 amino acids. In DNA, the CDR3 is TGTGCCAGCAGTCCCCGGGCAGGGATATCTATTTTAGGGACCTTC. Encoded protein: CASSPRAGISILGTF.